These 18 T cell receptor beta chains share one sample of origin, sequenced in a study of T cell responses to AZD1222 COVID-19 vaccine. Clones were sequenced by immunoSEQ multiplex PCR, and TCRdb holds only the in-frame ones, with some missing. The sample records some 140,000 clones, around 90% being singletons. The sample consisted of peripheral blood, taken on day 0 of AZD1222 vaccination. These receptors were obtained from an adult in good health.

A single count supports this clone. J is TRBJ1-2 and V is TRBV2; TRBD1 might be the D (5 bases). There are 16 residues in the CDR3. Trimming shortened V by 6 bases and J by 1 base, and 18 bases separated the two germline ends. The V gene's germline CDR1 is SNHLY and CDR2 FYNNEI. For the CDR3, the DNA is TGTGCCAGCAGAGGCCGGGGGGGGACGCTTAACTATGGCTACACCTTC. Its translation is CASRGRGGTLNYGYTF.

The table lists this clone with a few counts. The chain couples TRBV5-1 to TRBJ1-4; TRBD1 matches at 7 bases. The V segment lost 7 bases and the J segment 8 bases; nucleotides outside the gene matches: 11. The germline gives CDR1 SGHRS, CDR2 YFSETQ. This CDR3 has 14 residues. In DNA form, the CDR3 reads TGCGCCAGCGGACGGGACAGCCAGAAAGAAAAACTGTTTTTT. Its translation is CASGRDSQKEKLFF. The whole variable domain, filled in from reference TRBV5-1 and TRBJ1-4, reads KAGVTQTPRYLIKTRGQQVTLSCSPISGHRSVSWYQQTPGQGLQFLFEYFSETQRNKGNFPGRFSGRQFSNSRSEMNVSTLELGDSALYLCASGRDSQKEKLFFGSGTQLSVL.

There are a few counts of this clone. This chain links TRBV7-2 with TRBJ1-2; D is perhaps TRBD1 (6 bases). Germline V CDR1 and CDR2: SGHTA, FQGNSA. The CDR3 has 14 amino acids. The V gene lost 3 bases and the J gene lost 2 bases, with 10 bases spanning the gap. In nucleotides, the CDR3 is TGTGCCAGCAGCTTGTGGGGGCCAAACTATGGCTACACCTTC. Protein: CASSLWGPNYGYTF.

The V and J genes are TRBV9 and TRBJ1-1; no definite D call. CDR3 length: 14 residues. Germline V gene sequence: CDR1 SGDLS, CDR2 YYNGEE. Trimming removed 0 bases at V and 4 bases at J, with 10 bases between. CDR3 sequence: CASSVGRGTTEAFF. The CDR3 region has the DNA TGTGCCAGCAGCGTAGGTCGGGGTACCACTGAAGCTTTCTTT.

The genes are TRBV10-2 and TRBJ2-7, with D possibly being TRBD2 (5 bases). V lost 0 bases, J lost 0 bases, and 15 bases lay in between. The CDR3 consists of 17 residues. Germline CDR1 and CDR2: WSHSY and SAAADI. CDR3 nucleotides: TGCGCCAGCAGTGAGTCGGTAGGGCTAGCTTTCTCCTACGAGCAGTACTTC. Amino acid sequence: CASSESVGLAFSYEQYF.

This chain links TRBV11-3 with TRBJ1-1; D gene uncertain. From germline, CDR1 is SGHNT and CDR2 YENEEA. V shed 2 bases and J shed 5 bases, with 12 bases lying between them. The CDR3 contains 14 residues. The CDR3 protein is CASSLTGKGTEAFF. DNA of the CDR3: TGTGCCAGCAGCTTAACTGGGAAGGGTACTGAAGCTTTCTTT.

This rearrangement joins TRBV7-9 to TRBJ2-2; D is tentatively TRBD1 or TRBD2 (5 bases each). Germline CDR1 and CDR2: SEHNR and FQNEAQ (reference sequence). Trimming stripped 6 bases from V and 5 bases from J, with 19 bases between. The CDR3 runs 16 residues. The CDR3 nucleotides read TGTGCCAGCAGGCAGACTTCCGGGACGGCTACCGGGGAGCTGTTTTTT. This translates into CASRQTSGTATGELFF.

This clone was seen once. The CDR3 reads CAVNRAPHSNEQFF. Written as DNA, the CDR3 is TGTGCCGTGAACCGGGCCCCCCATTCCAATGAGCAGTTCTTC. This sequence joins TRBV10-3 and TRBJ2-1; D gene unclear. CDR3 length: 14 residues. The V and J ends lost 11 bases and 6 bases respectively, with 20 bases between them. The germline CDR1 and CDR2 sequences are ENHRY and SYGVKD.

Notes on this clone: Germline and junction disagree at one end, which may indicate a read error. The chain links TRBV6-1 to TRBJ1-6; D might be TRBD1 (6 bases). Germline V gives CDR1 MNHNS, CDR2 SASEGT. The CDR3 is 16 amino acids. CDR3 amino acids: CASSQAQQGLNSPLHF. The CDR3 nucleotides read TGTGCCAGCAGTCAAGCCCAACAGGGATTGAATTCACCCCTCCACTTT.

V is TRBV5-8 and J is TRBJ2-1; TRBD2 matches 13 bases. Germline V gene data show CDR1 as SGHTS and CDR2 as YDEGEE. The length of the CDR3 is 16 residues. V trimming: 4 bases; J trimming: 8 bases; junction bases outside the gene matches: 9. DNA for the CDR3: TGTGCCAGCAGCGCAAGACTAGCGGGGGGAGGAGATGAGCAGTTCTTC. Residues: CASSARLAGGGDEQFF.

This chain uses TRBV6-5 with TRBJ2-5, with D hard to call. Germline CDR1 reads MNHEY; CDR2 reads SVGAGI. Trimming pared 2 bases from V and 6 bases from J, leaving 10 bases between. CDR3 length: 13 amino acids. The CDR3 sequence: CASSYPPWKTQYF. The CDR3 bases are TGTGCCAGCAGTTACCCCCCCTGGAAGACCCAGTACTTC.

This chain uses TRBV11-2 with TRBJ2-1; 7 bases agree with TRBD2. CDR3 length: 15 amino acids. V lost 3 bases and J lost 4; bases outside the gene matches: 6. Germline CDR1 reads SGHAT; CDR2 reads FQNNGV. CDR3 in DNA: TGTGCCAGCAGCTTCCAGCGGGGCTATTACAATGAGCAGTTCTTC. Its protein is CASSFQRGYYNEQFF.

The genes are TRBV5-4 and TRBJ1-4, with D unclear. Trimming shortened V by 4 bases and J by 0 bases, and 4 bases separated the two germline ends. The CDR3 totals 13 residues. Germline CDR1 and CDR2: SGHNT and YYREEE (reference sequence). The CDR3 bases are TGTGCCAGCAGCCCAGCAACTAATGAAAAACTGTTTTTT. The encoded protein is CASSPATNEKLFF.

This sequence joins TRBV25-1 and TRBJ2-7; D not certain. CDR3 length equals 12 residues. The V gene lost 10 bases and the J gene lost 3 bases, with 13 bases spanning the gap. Germline CDR1 and CDR2: MGHDK and SYGVNS. CDR3 nucleotide sequence: TGTGCCACCCGGGTAGGTCTCTACGAGCAGTACTTC. This encodes CATRVGLYEQYF.

This chain connects TRBV9 to TRBJ2-1, with 10 bases matching TRBD2. The CDR3 extends over 15 amino acids. The ends lost 3 bases at V and 3 bases at J; junction bases unmatched: 3. Germline assignment: CDR1 SGDLS and CDR2 YYNGEE. The CDR3 region has the DNA TGTGCCAGCAGCGCCCGGACTAGCGGCTACAATGAGCAGTTCTTC. Its protein is CASSARTSGYNEQFF. The variable domain in full, with the rest retrieved from reference TRBV9 and TRBJ2-1, is DSGVTQTPKHLITATGQRVTLRCSPRSGDLSVYWYQQSLDQGLQFLIQYYNGEERAKGNILERFSAQQFPDLHSELNLSSLELGDSALYFCASSARTSGYNEQFFGPGTRLTVL.

V gene TRBV27 combines with J gene TRBJ2-4, with 10 positions matching TRBD1. The CDR3 length is 16 residues. J lost 0 bases, V lost 5 bases, and 4 bases had no gene match. The germline V gene encodes CDR1 MNHEY and CDR2 SMNVEV (reference sequence). The CDR3: CASSPGTGEAKNIQYF. DNA of the CDR3: TGTGCCAGCAGTCCGGGGACAGGGGAAGCCAAAAACATTCAGTACTTC.

This clone occurred once. The chain employs TRBV10-3 and TRBJ1-4; tentatively, D is TRBD1 (6 bases). Germline CDR1 ENHRY, CDR2 SYGVKD. Deletions cut 4 bases from V and 2 bases from J, with 8 bases between. CDR3 size: 14 residues. The CDR3 DNA follows: TGTGCCATCAGTGGTGACAGGACTAATGAAAAACTGTTTTTT. Translating it yields CAISGDRTNEKLFF.

The table lists this clone with a count of one. The chain recombines TRBV4-2 with TRBJ1-6, with TRBD1 identical over 8 bases. This CDR3 has 14 amino acids. CDR1 is LGHNA and CDR2 is YNFKEQ in the germline V gene. Trimming cost V 4 bases and J 9 bases; bases outside gene matches: 5. The CDR3 DNA follows: TGTGCCAGCAGCCTGTGGACAGGGCGTTCACCCCTCCACTTT. Translation gives CASSLWTGRSPLHF.